This T cell receptor (beta chain) was sequenced for a study of blood T cell repertoires in COVID-19. Study details: Donors in the United States, Italy and Spain gave samples during acute or convalescent COVID-19. Sample material is recorded as cDNA or gDNA derived from T cells, B-cell-depleted T cells, or PBMCs.

Measured with immunoSEQ multiplex PCR; TCRdb has only the in-frame clones, and not every one. The sample contains under 150,000 clones, less than 90% of which appear only once. The CDR3 has 14 amino acids. Germline V gene data show CDR1 as LNHDA and CDR2 as SQIVND (reference sequence). Trimming removed 5 bases at V and 8 bases at J, with 16 bases between. This TCR derives from a man aged 65 to 85 with acute or convalescent COVID-19. This chain connects TRBV19 to TRBJ2-4; perhaps TRBD2 as D (5 bases). Material: peripheral blood. The CDR3 is CASSAGNSWDIQYF. In nucleotides, the CDR3 is TGTGCCAGTAGTGCCGGGAACTCCTGGGACATTCAGTACTTC. Full variable domain (remainder filled in from reference TRBV19 and TRBJ2-4): DGGITQSPKYLFRKEGQNVTLSCEQNLNHDAMYWYRQDPGQGLRLIYYSQIVNDFQKGDIAEGYSVSREKKESFPLTVTSAQKNPTAFYLCASSAGNSWDIQYFGAGTRLSVL.